A selection of T cell receptor beta chains follows, all from one sample in a study of blood T cells in healthy people across ages. In TCRdb, the 5' RACE reads were re-called with MiXCR into one record per CDR3 protein. The table has fewer than 950,000 distinct CDR3 sequences, less than 70% seen once. The sample was blood. The receptors originated from a man of 80 years or more in good health. Each CDR3 is given with its conserved first and last residue. Fields, in order: V gene, CDR3 protein.

TRBV5-1,CASSWRDRGYGGELFF
TRBV28,CASIPSPKQGAIHRYAYF
TRBV4-2,CASSQERTSGISDTQYF
TRBV20-1,CSALGTSGRRGTKNIQYF
TRBV20-1,CSARDPSGSHTQYF
TRBV4-1,CASSQALAGTYEQYF
TRBV6-6,CASSPPSSGANVLTF
TRBV5-1,CASSSGTPQFF
TRBV9,CASSVEPQGYEQYF
TRBV27,CASSPEAGAHRDAYF
TRBV20-1,CSAAGLRVNEQFF
TRBV6-2/TRBV6-3,CASSYSGGVGGQPQHF
TRBV24-1,CATRGGDRGDNEQFF
TRBV20-1,CSARAGQNNSPLHF
TRBV7-9,CASSLQPLQGEQYF
TRBV20-1,CSARDDRGNNEKLFF
TRBV4-1,CASSQDRGLAGVRVETQYF
TRBV20-1,CSARREANMNTEAFF